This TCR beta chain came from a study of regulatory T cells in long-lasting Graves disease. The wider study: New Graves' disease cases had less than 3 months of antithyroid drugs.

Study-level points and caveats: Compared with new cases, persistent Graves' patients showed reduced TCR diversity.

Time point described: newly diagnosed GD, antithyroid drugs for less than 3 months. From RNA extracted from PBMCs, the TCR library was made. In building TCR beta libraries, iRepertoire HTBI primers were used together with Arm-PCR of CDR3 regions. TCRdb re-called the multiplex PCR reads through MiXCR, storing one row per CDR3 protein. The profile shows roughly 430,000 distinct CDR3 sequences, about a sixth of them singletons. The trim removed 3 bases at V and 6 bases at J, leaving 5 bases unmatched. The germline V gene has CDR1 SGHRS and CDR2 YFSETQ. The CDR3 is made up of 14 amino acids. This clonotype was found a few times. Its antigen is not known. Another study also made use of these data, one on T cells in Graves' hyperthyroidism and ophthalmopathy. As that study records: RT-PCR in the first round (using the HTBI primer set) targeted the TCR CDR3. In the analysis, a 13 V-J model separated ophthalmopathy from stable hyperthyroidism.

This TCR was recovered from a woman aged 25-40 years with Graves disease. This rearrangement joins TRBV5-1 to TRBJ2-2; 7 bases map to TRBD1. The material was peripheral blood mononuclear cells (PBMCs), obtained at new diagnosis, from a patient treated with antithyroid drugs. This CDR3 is CASSSTGVPGELFF. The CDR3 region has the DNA TGCGCCAGCAGCTCTACAGGGGTACCCGGGGAGCTGTTTTTT.